This T cell receptor beta chain was sequenced in a study of cytomegalovirus exposure and HLA in healthy donors. After removal of 7 bases from V and 3 bases from J, the junction contained 11 bases not matched to a gene. This CDR3 region has 16 residues. The germline CDR1 and CDR2 sequences are SNHLY and FYNNEI. The PCR made use of 60 Vbeta and 13 Jbeta primers. The data were produced by immunoSEQ multiplex PCR, yet TCRdb's version contains in-frame clones alone and is incomplete. Of roughly 78,000 clones detected, 60% to 75% appear once; the ten largest clones hold about 20%. The V gene is TRBV2, the J gene TRBJ1-2, with 10 bases that match TRBD1. Sequenced sample: PBMCs. The clonotype originates from a man between 35 and 55 years old in good health and CMV-seropositive. CDR3 nucleotides: TGTGCCAGCAAGTCGGGGACAGGGGAGGAAGACTATGGCTACACCTTC. The encoded protein is CASKSGTGEEDYGYTF.